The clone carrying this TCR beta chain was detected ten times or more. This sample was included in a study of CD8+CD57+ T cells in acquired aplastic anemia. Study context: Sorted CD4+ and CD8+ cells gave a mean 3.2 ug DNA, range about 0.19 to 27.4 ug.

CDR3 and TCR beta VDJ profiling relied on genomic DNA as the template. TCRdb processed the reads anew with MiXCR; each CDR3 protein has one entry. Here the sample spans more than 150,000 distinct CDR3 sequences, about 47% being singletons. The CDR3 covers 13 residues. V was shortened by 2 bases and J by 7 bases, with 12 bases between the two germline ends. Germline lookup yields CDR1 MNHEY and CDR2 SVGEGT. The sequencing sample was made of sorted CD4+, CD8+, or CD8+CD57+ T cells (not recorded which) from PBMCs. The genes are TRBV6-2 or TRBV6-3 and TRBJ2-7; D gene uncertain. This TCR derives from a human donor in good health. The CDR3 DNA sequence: TGTGCCAGCAGTTACGCCCTCCTAGGGGAGCAGTACTTC. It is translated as CASSYALLGEQYF.